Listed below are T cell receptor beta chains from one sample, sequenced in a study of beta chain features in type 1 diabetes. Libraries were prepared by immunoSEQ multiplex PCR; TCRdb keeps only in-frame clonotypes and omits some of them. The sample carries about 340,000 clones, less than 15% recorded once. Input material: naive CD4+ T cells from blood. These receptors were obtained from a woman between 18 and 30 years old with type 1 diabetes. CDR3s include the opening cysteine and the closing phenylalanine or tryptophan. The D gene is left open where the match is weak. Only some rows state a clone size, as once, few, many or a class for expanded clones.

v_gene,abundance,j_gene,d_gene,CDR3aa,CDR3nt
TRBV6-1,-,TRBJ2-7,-,CASSETGTLSQYEQYF,TGTGCCAGCAGTGAGACCGGGACTCTGAGTCAATACGAGCAGTACTTC
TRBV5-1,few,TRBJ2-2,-,CASSRTSSTGGELFF,TGCGCCAGCAGCCGGACATCCTCAACCGGCGGGGAGCTGTTTTTT
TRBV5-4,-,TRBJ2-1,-,CASSLAGEEQFF,TGTGCCAGCAGCTTGGCCGGGGAAGAGCAGTTCTTC
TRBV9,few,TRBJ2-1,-,CASSLSGTGYNEQFF,TGTGCCAGCAGTCTTTCCGGGACTGGGTACAATGAGCAGTTCTTC
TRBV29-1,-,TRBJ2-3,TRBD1,CSVGTGTGQSDTQYF,TGCAGCGTGGGAACCGGGACAGGGCAATCAGATACGCAGTATTTT
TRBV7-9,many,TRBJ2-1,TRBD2,CATRGVSYNEQFF,TGTGCCACCCGGGGGGTCTCCTACAATGAGCAGTTCTTC
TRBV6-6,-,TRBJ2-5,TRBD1,CASRSLQGNQETQYF,TGTGCCAGCAGATCCCTACAGGGGAACCAAGAGACCCAGTACTTC
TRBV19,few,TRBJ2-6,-,CASSKGDGISGANVLTF,TGTGCCAGTAGTAAGGGGGACGGGATCTCTGGGGCCAACGTCCTGACTTTC
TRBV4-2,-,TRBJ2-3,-,CASSLEVDREIGADTQYF,TGTGCCAGCAGCCTCGAGGTGGACCGGGAGATAGGGGCAGATACGCAGTATTTT
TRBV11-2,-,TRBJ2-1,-,CASSSNPLGSYNEQFF,TGTGCCAGCAGTTCAAACCCGTTGGGCAGCTACAATGAGCAGTTCTTC
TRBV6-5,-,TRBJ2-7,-,CASRRAVGHYEQYF,TGTGCCAGCAGACGAGCGGTAGGCCACTACGAGCAGTACTTC
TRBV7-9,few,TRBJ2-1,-,CASSPNAGSYNEQFF,TGTGCCAGCAGCCCTAATGCGGGGTCCTACAATGAGCAGTTCTTC
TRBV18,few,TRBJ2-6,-,CASSRYGSGANVLTF,TGTGCCAGCTCCCGCTACGGGTCTGGGGCCAACGTCCTGACTTTC
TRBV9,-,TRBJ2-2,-,CASSVDGAQTGELFF,TGTGCCAGCAGCGTAGATGGAGCACAAACCGGGGAGCTGTTTTTT
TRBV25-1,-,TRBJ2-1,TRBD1,CASREQGAGEQFF,TGTGCCAGCAGGGAACAGGGGGCTGGTGAGCAGTTCTTC
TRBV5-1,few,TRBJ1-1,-,CASSLAPQPNTEAFF,TGCGCCAGCAGCTTGGCCCCACAGCCGAACACTGAAGCTTTCTTT
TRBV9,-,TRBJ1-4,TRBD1,CASSVGGQGVEKLFF,TGTGCCAGCAGCGTAGGAGGACAGGGTGTCGAAAAACTGTTTTTT
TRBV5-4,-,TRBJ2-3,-,CASSQRDTTDTQYF,TGTGCCAGCAGCCAGCGGGACACCACAGATACGCAGTATTTT
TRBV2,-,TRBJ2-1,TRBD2,CASRRRAGGVNEQFF,TGTGCCAGCAGGAGAAGGGCGGGAGGAGTCAATGAGCAGTTCTTC
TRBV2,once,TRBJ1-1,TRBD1,CASSRDRGDTEAFF,TGTGCCAGCAGCCGGGACAGGGGGGACACTGAAGCTTTCTTT
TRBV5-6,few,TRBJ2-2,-,CASSLGRASGELFF,TGTGCCAGCAGCTTGGGCAGGGCGAGCGGGGAGCTGTTTTTT
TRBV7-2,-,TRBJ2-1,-,CASSPRRAGPPTEQFF,TGTGCCAGCAGCCCACGGCGGGCGGGACCTCCGACGGAGCAGTTCTTC
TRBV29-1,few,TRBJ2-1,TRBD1,CSPRDRNEQFF,TGCAGCCCCCGGGACAGGAATGAGCAGTTCTTC
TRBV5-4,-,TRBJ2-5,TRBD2,CASSLTVGRETQYF,TGTGCCAGCAGCTTGACGGTCGGGAGGGAGACCCAGTACTTC
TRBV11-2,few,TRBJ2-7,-,CASSLDRGYEQYF,TGTGCCAGCAGCTTAGATAGGGGTTACGAGCAGTACTTC
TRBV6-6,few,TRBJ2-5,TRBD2,CASSYGGGETQYF,TGTGCCAGCAGTTATGGCGGGGGAGAGACCCAGTACTTC
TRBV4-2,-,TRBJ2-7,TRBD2,CASSPGGAYYEQYF,TGTGCCAGCAGCCCCGGGGGGGCTTACTACGAGCAGTACTTC
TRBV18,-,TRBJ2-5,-,CASSPLSSQETQYF,TGTGCCAGCTCACCACTTAGCTCCCAAGAGACCCAGTACTTC
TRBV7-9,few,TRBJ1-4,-,CASSLTATNEKLFF,TGTGCCAGCAGCTTAACGGCAACTAATGAAAAACTGTTTTTT
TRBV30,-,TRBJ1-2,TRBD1,CAWGQGAVGYTF,TGTGCCTGGGGACAGGGGGCTGTAGGCTACACCTTC
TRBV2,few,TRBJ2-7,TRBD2,CASSDLAGGSYEQYF,TGTGCCAGCAGTGACCTAGCGGGAGGTTCCTACGAGCAGTACTTC
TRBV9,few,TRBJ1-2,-,CASSVEAGMRLRGYTF,TGTGCCAGCAGCGTAGAAGCAGGGATGAGGCTGAGAGGCTACACCTTC
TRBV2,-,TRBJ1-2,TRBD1,CASTATGTANYGYTF,TGTGCCAGCACCGCGACCGGGACAGCTAACTATGGCTACACCTTC
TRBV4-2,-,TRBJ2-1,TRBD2,CASSRGGLAGVLSVSYNEQFF,TGTGCCAGCAGCCGGGGGGGACTAGCGGGGGTTCTGAGCGTTTCCTACAATGAGCAGTTCTTC
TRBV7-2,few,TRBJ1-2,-,CASSLDIVPRYGYTF,TGTGCCAGCAGCTTAGATATAGTACCCCGCTATGGCTACACCTTC
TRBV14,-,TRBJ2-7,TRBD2,CASSPWGGTSGSEQYF,TGTGCCAGCAGCCCATGGGGGGGGACTAGCGGGAGCGAGCAGTACTTC
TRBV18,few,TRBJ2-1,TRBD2,CASGGVYNEQFF,TGTGCCAGCGGGGGGGTCTACAATGAGCAGTTCTTC
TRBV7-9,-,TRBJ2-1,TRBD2,CASSLRGTSGSSYNEQFF,TGTGCCAGCAGCTTACGAGGGACTAGCGGGAGTAGCTACAATGAGCAGTTCTTC
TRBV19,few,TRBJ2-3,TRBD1,CASGDRGTDTQYF,TGTGCCAGTGGGGACAGAGGCACAGATACGCAGTATTTT
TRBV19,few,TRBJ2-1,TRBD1,CASRDRGVYNEQFF,TGTGCCAGTCGGGACAGGGGGGTTTACAATGAGCAGTTCTTC
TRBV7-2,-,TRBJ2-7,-,CASSLGRVPGWDEQYF,TGTGCCAGCAGCTTAGGACGTGTTCCGGGGTGGGACGAGCAGTACTTC
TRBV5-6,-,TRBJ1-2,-,CASSLPPGALYYGYTF,TGTGCCAGCAGCTTACCACCAGGGGCTTTGTACTATGGCTACACCTTC
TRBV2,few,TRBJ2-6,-,CASSRGPLLSGANVLTF,TGTGCCAGCAGTAGGGGTCCCCTCCTCTCTGGGGCCAACGTCCTGACTTTC
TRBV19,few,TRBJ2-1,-,CASSIKTIGRPYNEQFF,TGTGCCAGTAGTATAAAGACTATCGGTAGGCCTTACAATGAGCAGTTCTTC
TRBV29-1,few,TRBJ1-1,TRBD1,CSVAGQVIANTEAFF,TGCAGCGTTGCGGGACAGGTAATCGCGAACACTGAAGCTTTCTTT
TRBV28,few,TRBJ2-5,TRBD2,CASSLGLAGRETQYF,TGTGCCAGCAGTTTAGGGCTAGCGGGAAGGGAGACCCAGTACTTC
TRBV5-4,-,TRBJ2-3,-,CASSLSADTQYF,TGTGCCAGCAGCTTGAGTGCGGATACGCAGTATTTT
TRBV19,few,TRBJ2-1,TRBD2,CASTYGLAGINEQFF,TGTGCCAGTACCTATGGACTAGCGGGAATCAATGAGCAGTTCTTC
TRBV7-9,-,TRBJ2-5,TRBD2,CASRKTSGQETQYF,TGTGCCAGCAGGAAGACTAGCGGCCAAGAGACCCAGTACTTC
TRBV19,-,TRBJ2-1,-,CASSTGLSSYNEQFF,TGTGCCAGTAGCACAGGTTTGAGCTCCTACAATGAGCAGTTCTTC
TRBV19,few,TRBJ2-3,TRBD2,CASSISGLAGEDTQYF,TGTGCCAGTAGTATCTCGGGACTAGCGGGAGAAGATACGCAGTATTTT
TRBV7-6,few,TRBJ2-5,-,CASSSRGLQETQYF,TGTGCCAGCAGCAGCCGGGGACTCCAAGAGACCCAGTACTTC
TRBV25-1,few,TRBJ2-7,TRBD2,CASTRPGGYGTYEQYF,TGTGCCAGCACCCGACCGGGGGGATATGGGACCTACGAGCAGTACTTC
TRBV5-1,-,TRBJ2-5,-,CASSSPPSRVETQYF,TGCGCCAGCAGCTCCCCTCCGAGTCGTGTCGAGACCCAGTACTTC
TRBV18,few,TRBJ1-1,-,CASSPPSVSHTEAFF,TGTGCCAGCTCACCACCGTCGGTCTCCCACACTGAAGCTTTCTTT